This T cell receptor (beta chain) was obtained from a study of graft-versus-host responses after intestinal transplantation. Study summary: Every recipient underwent anti-thymocyte globulin induction, then tacrolimus and steroids for two to four years.

V lost 6 bases to trimming and J lost 8 bases, with 10 bases between them. Germline V gene data show CDR1 as DFQATT and CDR2 as SNEGSKA (reference sequence). This CDR3 has 10 amino acids. Study-level results: Individuals carrying graft-donor T cell macrochimerism showed high graft-versus-host to host-versus-graft clonal ratios in allografts.

A remark on this clone: Its target is not known.

The method was immunoSEQ multiplex PCR; TCRdb's version includes in-frame clones alone and lacks a portion of them. Here the sample spans about 78,000 clones, around 86% being singletons. The TCR originated in a human donor who was the organ donor for an intestinal transplant. This sequence joins TRBV20-1 and TRBJ1-2, with D unresolved. Sequenced here: unstimulated CD8+ T cells sorted from spleen or lymph node cells, sampled before transplant. The CDR3 DNA reads TGCAGTGCCCGACGGGCCGGCTACACCTTC. Translated, it gives CSARRAGYTF.